Listed below are T cell receptor beta chains from one sample, sequenced in a study of cytomegalovirus exposure and HLA in healthy donors. The data were produced by immunoSEQ multiplex PCR, yet TCRdb's version contains in-frame clones alone and is incomplete. The sample yields 220,000 or so clones, 85% to 95% seen once. Material: PBMCs. These TCRs come from a young woman in good health and CMV-seronegative. Each CDR3 is given with its conserved first and last residue. D genes are given only for firm matches. Clone size, where shown, is once, few, many, or a class for clones that have expanded.

V,size,J,D,DNA,CDR3
TRBV5-1,.,TRBJ1-3,.,TGCGCCAGCAGCGCCGGACAAGGTGGAAACACCATATATTTT,CASSAGQGGNTIYF
TRBV9,once,TRBJ1-4,.,TGTGCCAGCAGCTCCGACAGGAATGAAAAACTGTTTTTT,CASSSDRNEKLFF
TRBV18,.,TRBJ1-5,.,TGTGCCAGCTCACTATCACAGAAAACGACGGCTACCGACAATCAGCCCCAGCATTTT,CASSLSQKTTATDNQPQHF
TRBV19,.,TRBJ1-5,TRBD1,TGTGCCAGTAGTCACACAGGGGAGTTTCAGCCCCAGCATTTT,CASSHTGEFQPQHF
TRBV11-2,.,TRBJ2-5,.,TGTGCCAGCAGCCTCGTTGAGGAGACCCAGTACTTC,CASSLVEETQYF
TRBV7-2,.,TRBJ2-6,.,TGTGCCAGCAGCCCGAGCTCTGGGGCCAACGTCCTGACTTTC,CASSPSSGANVLTF
TRBV9,.,TRBJ2-1,.,TGTGCCAGCAGCGTAGGTCAGCGGAGGGACAATGAGCAGTTCTTC,CASSVGQRRDNEQFF
TRBV25-1,.,TRBJ1-1,.,TGTGCCAGCATCGACAGGACTGAAGCTTTCTTT,CASIDRTEAFF
TRBV5-1,.,TRBJ2-3,TRBD2,TGCGCCAGCAGCTTGGGTAGCGGGAGGGCGAGGGTCGCAGATACGCAGTATTTT,CASSLGSGRARVADTQYF
TRBV5-4,.,TRBJ2-7,.,TGTGCCAGCAGCTTGGCCTCGCAGGGTGTGTCCTACGAGCAGTACTTC,CASSLASQGVSYEQYF
TRBV18,once,TRBJ2-7,.,TGTGCCAGCTCATTAGCCAACGAGCAGTACTTC,CASSLANEQYF
TRBV28,.,TRBJ2-5,TRBD1,TGTGCCAGCAGTTCCAGGGGACAGGGCCTGGAGACCCAGTACTTC,CASSSRGQGLETQYF
TRBV7-9,.,TRBJ2-7,TRBD1,TGTGCCAGCAGCTTTCGACAGGGGGCCCACGAGCAGTACTTC,CASSFRQGAHEQYF
TRBV5-1,.,TRBJ2-2,.,TGCGCCAGCAGCCCGAGGGCCCCCTCGGCCGGGGAGCTGTTTTTT,CASSPRAPSAGELFF
TRBV6-4,.,TRBJ1-2,TRBD1,TGTGCCAGCAGTGTGGGACAGGGGGCCTACTATGGCTACACCTTC,CASSVGQGAYYGYTF
TRBV6-8,.,TRBJ2-1,.,TGTGCCAGCAGTAATGACTACGATGATAAGCAGTTCTTC,CASSNDYDDKQFF
TRBV2,.,TRBJ2-5,TRBD2,TGTGCCAGCAGTGAAGGCACCGGACTAGCGGGGTACTTC,CASSEGTGLAGYF
TRBV9,.,TRBJ2-1,TRBD2,TGTGCCAGCAGCGTTAGCGGGAGCGCCAACAATGAGCAGTTCTTC,CASSVSGSANNEQFF
TRBV6-1,.,TRBJ2-7,TRBD1,TGTGCCAGCAGTGAACAGGGGGAAAGCGAGCAGTACTTC,CASSEQGESEQYF
TRBV7-6,.,TRBJ1-3,TRBD1,TGTGCCAGCAGCTGGGCCGGGACAGACTCTGGAAACACCATATATTTT,CASSWAGTDSGNTIYF
TRBV19,few,TRBJ1-1,.,TGTGCCAGTAGTATTGGACAGCCGAACACTGAAGCTTTCTTT,CASSIGQPNTEAFF
TRBV6-1,.,TRBJ1-1,TRBD1,TGTGCCAGCAGTATCACGGGACAGAGGAACACTGAAGCTTTCTTT,CASSITGQRNTEAFF
TRBV4-1,.,TRBJ2-7,TRBD1,TGCGCCAGCAGCCATTCGCTCAGGGACAGGGGTAACGAGCAGTACTTC,CASSHSLRDRGNEQYF
TRBV28,.,TRBJ1-6,.,TGTGCCAGCAGTTTGGGCGCGTCCGGGGTGGGGAATTCACCCCTCCACTTT,CASSLGASGVGNSPLHF
TRBV19,few,TRBJ2-7,TRBD2,TGTGCCAGTAGTGCCCGGGCGGGGGTCGAGCAGTACTTC,CASSARAGVEQYF
TRBV9,.,TRBJ1-1,TRBD1,TGTGCCAGCAGCGTCTCGGGACAGGGGAACACTGAAGCTTTCTTT,CASSVSGQGNTEAFF
TRBV9,.,TRBJ2-3,.,TGTGCCAGCAGCGTCGCTTCTAGAGATACGCAGTATTTT,CASSVASRDTQYF
TRBV6-6,.,TRBJ2-7,.,TGTGCCAGCAGTCGAAATGGCTTCGAGCAGTACTTC,CASSRNGFEQYF
TRBV7-2,few,TRBJ2-2,.,TGTGCCAGCAGCTTATCCAGGGGCGGGGAGCTGTTTTTT,CASSLSRGGELFF
TRBV30,.,TRBJ1-4,.,TGTGCCTGGAGTACTCAGGGGATGGTGTTTTTT,CAWSTQGMVFF
TRBV7-3,.,TRBJ2-1,.,TGTGCCAGCAGCTTGCCCGGGAGCAATGAGCAGTTCTTC,CASSLPGSNEQFF
TRBV7-9,.,TRBJ2-7,TRBD2,TGTGCCAGCAGCTTAGTTCGACCCAGCGGGAGGTACGAGCAGTACTTC,CASSLVRPSGRYEQYF
TRBV6-1,few,TRBJ1-5,.,TGTGCCAGCAGTGACAGGGCTCGGGCCCAGCATTTT,CASSDRARAQHF
TRBV9,.,TRBJ1-1,.,TGTGCCAGCAGCCCGACAGGTTGGACTGAAGCTTTCTTT,CASSPTGWTEAFF
TRBV28,.,TRBJ1-4,.,TGTGCCAGCAGCTCTACATCGAGCGGTAATGAAAAACTGTTTTTT,CASSSTSSGNEKLFF
TRBV28,.,TRBJ1-2,.,TGTGCCAGCAGCTGGGGCAGCTATGGCTACACCTTC,CASSWGSYGYTF
TRBV6-5,.,TRBJ2-5,TRBD2,TGTGCCAGCAGTTACATCGCTAGCGGGAAAGAGACCCAGTACTTC,CASSYIASGKETQYF
TRBV10-2,.,TRBJ1-2,.,TGCGCCAGCAGTGAGCCGAAGGGGGGAGGGGACTATGGCTACACCTTC,CASSEPKGGGDYGYTF
TRBV5-1,.,TRBJ2-5,.,TGCGCCAGCAGCCCTCGGTCCACTAGCCGGGAGACCCAGTACTTC,CASSPRSTSRETQYF
TRBV7-9,.,TRBJ2-7,TRBD1,TGTGCCAGCGGTCGGACAGGGGACTACGAGCAGTACTTC,CASGRTGDYEQYF
TRBV5-1,.,TRBJ1-1,.,TGCGCCAGCAGCTTGGAACGGGGGATGGGCACTGAAGCTTTCTTT,CASSLERGMGTEAFF
TRBV6-5,.,TRBJ1-1,.,TGTGCCAGCAGTTACCCCGGGGTTTACACTGAAGCTTTCTTT,CASSYPGVYTEAFF
TRBV5-1,.,TRBJ1-4,.,TGCGCCAGCAGCTTGGGAGGGCAGGCTGAAAAACTGTTTTTT,CASSLGGQAEKLFF
TRBV10-3,.,TRBJ2-3,TRBD2,TGTGCCATCAGTGGGACTAGCGGTACAGATACGCAGTATTTT,CAISGTSGTDTQYF
TRBV5-1,.,TRBJ2-7,.,TGCGCCAGCAGCTTGGACAGGATGATAGGCGAGCAGTACTTC,CASSLDRMIGEQYF
TRBV29-1,.,TRBJ1-5,TRBD1,TGCAGCGTGGCCAGGGGGCGCAATCAGCCCCAGCATTTT,CSVARGRNQPQHF
TRBV29-1,.,TRBJ2-5,.,TGCAGCGCTAGGGAGCGGGTCCAAGAGACCCAGTACTTC,CSARERVQETQYF
TRBV6-5,once,TRBJ2-7,TRBD1,TGTGCCAGCAGCCTCGGACAGGGCGGGTACGAGCAGTACTTC,CASSLGQGGYEQYF
TRBV19,.,TRBJ2-7,.,TGTGCCAGTAGTATTTGGGTGGCAGGGATCAACGAGCAGTACTTC,CASSIWVAGINEQYF